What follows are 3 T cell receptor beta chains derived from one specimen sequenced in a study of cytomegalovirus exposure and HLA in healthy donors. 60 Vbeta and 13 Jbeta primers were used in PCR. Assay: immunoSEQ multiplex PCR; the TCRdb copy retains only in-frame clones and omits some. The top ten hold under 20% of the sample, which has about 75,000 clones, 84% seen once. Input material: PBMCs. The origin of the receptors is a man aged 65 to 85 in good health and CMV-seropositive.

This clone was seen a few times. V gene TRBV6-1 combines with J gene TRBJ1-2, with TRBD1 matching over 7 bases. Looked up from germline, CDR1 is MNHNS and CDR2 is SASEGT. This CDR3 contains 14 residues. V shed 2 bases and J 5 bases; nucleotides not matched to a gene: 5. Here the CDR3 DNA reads TGTGCCAGCAGTGAACCAGGGGGAGAATATGGCTACACCTTC. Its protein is CASSEPGGEYGYTF.

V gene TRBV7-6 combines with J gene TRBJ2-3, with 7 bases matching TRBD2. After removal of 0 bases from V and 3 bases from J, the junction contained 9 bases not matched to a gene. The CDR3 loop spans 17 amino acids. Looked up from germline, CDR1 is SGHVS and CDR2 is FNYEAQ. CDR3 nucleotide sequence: TGTGCCAGCAGCTTAGCGTTTGGAGCGGGGATTACAGATACGCAGTATTTT. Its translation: CASSLAFGAGITDTQYF.

CDR3 amino acids: CASRGSGTGDYGYTF. The CDR3, as DNA: TGTGCCAGCAGGGGGTCCGGGACAGGGGACTATGGCTACACCTTC. The chain employs TRBV28 and TRBJ1-2; 10 nucleotides line up with TRBD1. The J segment lost 3 bases and the V segment lost 6 bases, leaving 7 bases of the junction unmatched. The germline CDR1 and CDR2 sequences are MDHEN and SYDVKM. CDR3 length equals 15 residues.